The 21 T cell receptor beta chains in this list originate from one sample, sequenced in a study of cytomegalovirus exposure and HLA in healthy donors. The study ran its PCR with 60 Vbeta and 13 Jbeta primers. Clones were sequenced by immunoSEQ multiplex PCR, and TCRdb holds only the in-frame ones, with some missing. This sample has around 150,000 clones; roughly 78% occur once, and the top ten carry roughly 6%. Sample: PBMCs. These receptors were obtained from a man in his forties or fifties in good health and CMV-seropositive.

The V call is TRBV15, the J call TRBJ2-1; TRBD1 might be the D (5 bases). With 0 bases removed from V and 8 bases from J, the gap between germline ends came to 11 bases. Germline values: CDR1 LNHNV, CDR2 YYDKDF (reference sequence). CDR3 size: 14 residues. The CDR3 protein is CATSRDSQGYEQFF. Written as DNA, the CDR3 is TGTGCCACCAGCAGAGATTCTCAGGGATATGAGCAGTTCTTC.

This clone appeared once. The chain recombines TRBV5-1 with TRBJ2-7, with 7 bases aligning to TRBD1. J was trimmed by 2 bases and V by 3 bases; bases with no gene match: 2. The CDR3 runs to 13 residues. The germline gives CDR1 SGHRS, CDR2 YFSETQ. In DNA, the CDR3 is TGCGCCAGCAGCTGGGACAGCCCCTACGAGCAGTACTTC. Its protein is CASSWDSPYEQYF.

The chain uses TRBV4-1 and TRBJ2-2, with 7 bases matching TRBD1. With V trimmed by 0 bases and J by 6 bases, 7 bases remained unmatched. Germline V gene lookup returns CDR1 MGHRA and CDR2 YSYEKL. The CDR3 covers 16 residues. The CDR3 sequence is CASSQDRDRAAGELFF. The CDR3 nucleotides read TGCGCCAGCAGCCAAGATCGAGACAGGGCCGCCGGGGAGCTGTTTTTT.

V is TRBV2 and J is TRBJ2-5, with 11 bases fitting TRBD2. The J call is in doubt because the DNA end fits TRBJ2-7 better. Germline V lookup: CDR1 SNHLY, CDR2 FYNNEI. The CDR3 totals 17 residues. Here the CDR3 DNA reads TGTGCCAGCAGTGAAGGGTTGGGGACTAGCGGCTCCTACGAGCAGTACTTC. It is translated as CASSEGLGTSGSYEQYF.

This clone appeared once. The chain employs TRBV11-2 and TRBJ2-7; the match to TRBD1 covers 11 bases. V lost 5 bases, J lost 5 bases, and 8 bases stayed unmatched. The CDR3 contains 15 residues. CDR1 is SGHAT, CDR2 FQNNGV, per germline. CDR3 sequence reads: CASSIWTGGADEQYF. The CDR3, as DNA: TGTGCCAGCAGCATATGGACAGGGGGCGCCGACGAGCAGTACTTC.

The gene calls are TRBV7-9 and TRBJ2-5, with 9 bases identical to TRBD1. Germline CDR1 is SEHNR and CDR2 is FQNEAQ (reference sequence). V lost 5 bases to trimming and J lost 7 bases; unmatched junction nucleotides: 8. The CDR3 is made up of 14 amino acids. DNA of the CDR3: TGTGCCAGCAGCCCCGGGACAGGGAGTGTGACCCAGTACTTC. Translation gives CASSPGTGSVTQYF.

The chain recombines TRBV7-8 with TRBJ1-3, with D perhaps matching TRBD1 (6 bases). There are 17 residues in the CDR3. The germline V gene encodes CDR1 SGHVS and CDR2 FQNEAQ. Trimming took off 0 bases at V and 0 bases at J, with 12 bases between the two ends. CDR3 bases: TGTGCCAGCAGCTTAGCGCGGCAGGGGCCCTCTGGAAACACCATATATTTT. Translating gives CASSLARQGPSGNTIYF. The full variable domain, completed using reference TRBV7-8 and TRBJ1-3, is GAGVSQSPRYKVAKRGQDVALRCDPISGHVSLFWYQQALGQGPEFLTYFQNEAQLDKSGLPSDRFFAERPEGSVSTLKIQRTQQEDSAVYLCASSLARQGPSGNTIYFGEGSWLTVV.

The rearrangement links TRBV5-6 to TRBJ1-4; maybe TRBD1 (6 bases). This CDR3 contains 16 residues. Germline assignment: CDR1 SGHDT and CDR2 YYEEEE. V dropped 4 bases and J dropped 3 bases, with 16 bases sitting between them. CDR3 residues: CASSERTGFANEKLFF. The CDR3 DNA reads as TGTGCCAGCAGCGAGAGAACAGGGTTTGCTAATGAAAAACTGTTTTTT. Filled out from reference TRBV5-6 and TRBJ1-4, the complete variable domain reads DAGVTQSPTHLIKTRGQQVTLRCSPKSGHDTVSWYQQALGQGPQFIFQYYEEEERQRGNFPDRFSGHQFPNYSSELNVNALLLGDSALYLCASSERTGFANEKLFFGSGTQLSVL.

The CDR3 region is CASSLTSGNYEQYF. The CDR3, as DNA: TGTGCCAGCAGCTTAACCAGCGGGAACTACGAGCAGTACTTC. The genes are TRBV11-3 and TRBJ2-7; TRBD2 matches 7 bases. The CDR3 runs to 14 residues. CDR1 and CDR2 (germline): SGHNT, YENEEA. The V gene end was trimmed by 2 bases and the J gene end by 3 bases; junction bases not matched to a gene: 4.

The gene calls are TRBV19 and TRBJ1-1; TRBD1 might be the D (6 bases). Trimming removed 3 bases at V and 4 bases at J, with 18 bases between. CDR1 LNHDA and CDR2 SQIVND come from the germline V gene (reference sequence). The CDR3 length is 16 residues. The CDR3 DNA is TGTGCCAGTAGTATGACACAATTCTTGGGGGCCACTGAAGCTTTCTTT. Its translation: CASSMTQFLGATEAFF. The whole variable domain, remainder taken from reference TRBV19 and TRBJ1-1, is DGGITQSPKYLFRKEGQNVTLSCEQNLNHDAMYWYRQDPGQGLRLIYYSQIVNDFQKGDIAEGYSVSREKKESFPLTVTSAQKNPTAFYLCASSMTQFLGATEAFFGQGTRLTVV.

This clone has only a few counts. The chain employs TRBV5-1 and TRBJ2-5, with 9 bases that match TRBD2. This CDR3 region has 16 residues. V was clipped by 0 bases and J by 2 bases; unmatched bases: 5. CDR1 and CDR2 from the germline V gene are SGHRS and YFSETQ. The CDR3 is CASSLVQTSGQETQYF. DNA of the CDR3: TGCGCCAGCAGCTTGGTTCAGACTAGCGGACAAGAGACCCAGTACTTC.

The sample holds a few counts of this clone. The rearrangement joins TRBV5-1 to TRBJ2-7; 8 bases align to TRBD1. V trimming: 4 bases; J trimming: 6 bases; junction bases outside the gene matches: 6. Germline V gives CDR1 SGHRS, CDR2 YFSETQ. The CDR3 covers 13 residues. CDR3 protein: CASSPGQGPEQYF. CDR3 nucleotides: TGCGCCAGCAGCCCAGGACAGGGTCCCGAGCAGTACTTC.

This rearrangement joins TRBV2 to TRBJ2-1, with 9 bases lining up with TRBD2. The CDR3 has 16 amino acids. CDR1 and CDR2 (germline): SNHLY, FYNNEI. J lost 1 base, V lost 5 bases, and 6 bases had no gene match. CDR3 nucleotides: TGTGCCAGCAGTACCTCTAGCGGGAATTCCTACAATGAGCAGTTCTTC. Protein product: CASSTSSGNSYNEQFF.

This chain uses TRBV25-1 with TRBJ2-1; 7 bases fit TRBD1. CDR3 length: 15 amino acids. V dropped 4 bases and J dropped 7; count of bases not matched to a gene: 10. Germline assignment: CDR1 MGHDK and CDR2 SYGVNS. The CDR3 protein is CASSAQEQGWNEQFF. The CDR3 coding sequence is TGTGCCAGCAGTGCACAGGAACAGGGGTGGAATGAGCAGTTCTTC.

This clone was detected only a few times. V and J are TRBV5-1 and TRBJ2-7, with 9 bases aligning to TRBD2. Losses at the gene ends were 4 bases for V and 2 bases for J; bases not matched to a gene: 7. The CDR3 runs 15 residues. CDR1 is SGHRS, CDR2 YFSETQ, per germline. The CDR3 loop reads CASSPGSGRTYEQYF. The CDR3 DNA sequence: TGCGCCAGCAGCCCGGGGAGCGGGAGGACCTACGAGCAGTACTTC.

The chain links TRBV27 to TRBJ2-7; D may be TRBD1 (5 bases). There are 15 residues in the CDR3. V lost 11 bases and J 5 bases, leaving 25 bases between the germline ends. Germline CDR1 and CDR2: MNHEY and SMNVEV (reference sequence). The CDR3: CASSFMSGLYHEQYF. DNA for the CDR3: TGTGCCTCCAGTTTCATGTCAGGGCTATACCACGAGCAGTACTTC.

This clone came up a few times. The J gene is TRBJ2-7, the V gene TRBV5-1, with 9 nucleotides matching TRBD2. Germline V gives CDR1 SGHRS, CDR2 YFSETQ. The CDR3 is 17 residues long. J gave up 6 bases and V 0 bases, and 13 bases lay outside the gene matches. The CDR3 reads CASSLAGSGRRIIEQYF. The CDR3, as DNA: TGCGCCAGCAGCTTGGCGGGTAGCGGGAGAAGGATCATCGAGCAGTACTTC.

This chain joins TRBV5-1 and TRBJ2-2; tentatively, D is TRBD1 (5 bases). Trimming took 0 bases from V and 4 from J, leaving 10 bases between them. The CDR3 totals 15 residues. CDR1 is SGHRS, CDR2 YFSETQ, per germline. CDR3 nucleotides: TGCGCCAGCAGCTTGGGATCAGGGCGCACCGGGGAGCTGTTTTTT. This translates into CASSLGSGRTGELFF.

This clone was counted between two and nine times. V and J are TRBV5-1 and TRBJ2-5; 11 bases fit TRBD2. Germline-derived CDR1 and CDR2 are SGHRS and YFSETQ. This CDR3 comprises 14 residues. The J segment lost 8 bases and the V segment lost 7 bases, leaving 10 bases of the junction unmatched. CDR3 residues: CASGEEGLAATQYF. The CDR3 DNA reads as TGCGCCAGCGGGGAGGAGGGACTAGCGGCCACCCAGTACTTC.

On this clone itself: A junction boundary mismatches the germline segment, possibly from a read error. This chain links TRBV7-7 with TRBJ2-5; 8 nucleotides match TRBD1. The CDR3 is made up of 13 amino acids. Per germline, CDR1 SSHAT and CDR2 FNYEAQ (reference sequence). The chain's CDR3 is CASSLGQGETQYF. The CDR3 DNA reads TGTGCTAGCAGCTTAGGACAGGGTGAGACCCAGTACTTC.

This chain uses TRBV9 with TRBJ2-2; 7 bases are a match to TRBD2. The CDR3 is made up of 16 amino acids. Germline CDR1 SGDLS, CDR2 YYNGEE. The V and J ends lost 0 bases and 1 base, in that order; junction bases with no gene match: 3. This CDR3 is CASSVVSSGNTGELFF. DNA for the CDR3: TGTGCCAGCAGCGTAGTCTCTAGCGGGAACACCGGGGAGCTGTTTTTT.